A single sample gave rise to the 30 T cell receptor beta chains below, sequenced in a study of T cell changes during pregnancy in multiple sclerosis. The assay was immunoSEQ multiplex PCR, and TCRdb's table has in-frame clones only and misses some. Among 30,000 to 40,000 clones listed, 70% to 90% were seen once. The sample consisted of CD8+ T cells from peripheral blood mononuclear cells, taken in the third trimester of pregnancy. Receptor source: a female donor with multiple sclerosis, enrolled in a pregnancy study.

This clone has only a few counts. The chain joins TRBV2 to TRBJ1-2; no firm D call. Germline V gene data show CDR1 as SNHLY and CDR2 as FYNNEI. With 4 bases removed from V and 4 bases from J, the gap between germline ends came to 4 bases. The CDR3 extends over 11 amino acids. CDR3 region: CASSASYGYTF. DNA for the CDR3: TGTGCCAGCAGTGCATCCTATGGCTACACCTTC.

V and J are TRBV18 and TRBJ2-3, with 7 bases fitting TRBD1. The V gene end was trimmed by 0 bases and the J gene end by 0 bases; junction bases not matched to a gene: 0. This CDR3 has 15 amino acids. Germline assignment: CDR1 KGHSH and CDR2 LQKENI. The chain's CDR3 is CASSPPGQSTDTQYF. CDR3 in DNA: TGTGCCAGCTCACCACCGGGACAGAGCACAGATACGCAGTATTTT.

The V call is TRBV19, the J call TRBJ1-5; D not resolved. The CDR3 extends over 17 amino acids. V was clipped by 0 bases and J by 0 bases, with 12 bases between them. Germline V lookup: CDR1 LNHDA, CDR2 SQIVND (reference sequence). The CDR3 nucleotides read TGTGCCAGTAGTATAGATCGGGCGGGGAATAGCAATCAGCCCCAGCATTTT. It is translated as CASSIDRAGNSNQPQHF.

This rearrangement joins TRBV6-4 to TRBJ2-5, with 11 bases lining up with TRBD2. Germline-derived CDR1 and CDR2 are MRHNA and SNTAGT. The CDR3 is 15 amino acids. Trimming at V came to 0 bases and at J to 4 bases, leaving 1 base not matched to a gene. The CDR3 coding sequence is TGTGCCAGCAGTGACTCTAGCGGGGGGGCAGAGACCCAGTACTTC. This sequence encodes CASSDSSGGAETQYF.

This clone came up once. The rearrangement uses TRBV27 and TRBJ2-1; tentatively, D is TRBD2 (7 bases). V was trimmed by 7 bases and J by 4 bases, leaving 17 bases between them. CDR3 size: 15 residues. CDR1 and CDR2 from the germline V gene are MNHEY and SMNVEV (reference sequence). The CDR3 here is CASTHRGAHYNEQFF. The CDR3 coding sequence is TGTGCCAGCACCCACCGGGGGGCCCATTACAATGAGCAGTTCTTC.

The chain joins TRBV27 to TRBJ2-1, with 8 bases that match TRBD2. Germline V gene lookup returns CDR1 MNHEY and CDR2 SMNVEV (reference sequence). This CDR3 region has 16 residues. V gave up 6 bases and J gave up 6 bases; unmatched junction bases: 13. In nucleotides, the CDR3 is TGTGCCAGCAGCCGGACGGGGGGGTCTAGTCCCAATGAGCAGTTCTTC. Residues: CASSRTGGSSPNEQFF.

The CDR3 DNA follows: TGTGCCAGCACGGAGACAGGGACAGAAGAGACCCAGTACTTC. It specifies CASTETGTEETQYF. J is TRBJ2-5 and V is TRBV7-9, with 7 bases aligning to TRBD1. Germline CDR1 reads SEHNR; CDR2 reads FQNEAQ (reference sequence). The CDR3 runs to 14 residues. The trim removed 7 bases at V and 3 bases at J, leaving 8 bases unmatched.

This chain uses TRBV7-9 with TRBJ2-7, with a weak D call TRBD2 (6 bases). Germline assignment: CDR1 SEHNR and CDR2 FQNEAQ (reference sequence). Between the trimmed V and J ends, which lost 5 bases and 5 bases, there was a span of 19 bases. CDR3 length: 15 amino acids. CDR3 sequence (DNA): TGTGCCAGCAGCCCCCGGAGGGCAGGGACCCACGAGCAGTACTTC. It encodes CASSPRRAGTHEQYF.

The V call is TRBV5-4, the J call TRBJ2-1; unclear D gene. The CDR3 runs to 11 residues. Trimming shortened V by 5 bases and J by 7 bases, and 7 bases separated the two germline ends. The germline gives CDR1 SGHNT, CDR2 YYREEE (reference sequence). In DNA form, the CDR3 reads TGTGCCAGCAGTTCCAGGAATGAGCAGTTCTTC. It translates to CASSSRNEQFF.

This clone was recorded only once. The rearrangement joins TRBV7-9 to TRBJ2-2; D is undetermined. CDR1 is SEHNR, CDR2 FQNEAQ, per germline (reference sequence). The CDR3 length is 15 residues. Trimming pared 1 base from V and 0 bases from J, leaving 6 bases between. The CDR3 nucleotides read TGTGCCAGCAGCTTAGACCTATCGAACACCGGGGAGCTGTTTTTT. It translates to CASSLDLSNTGELFF.

The chain uses TRBV19 and TRBJ1-2, with a tentative D call TRBD1 (6 bases). CDR1 LNHDA and CDR2 SQIVND come from the germline V gene (reference sequence). The length of the CDR3 is 20 residues. V lost 7 bases and J 3 bases, leaving 33 bases between the germline ends. The CDR3 DNA reads TGTGCCAGTATGGGGGGGCGGGGAGGGACACGAGGACTTGTATACTATGGCTACACCTTC. It translates to CASMGGRGGTRGLVYYGYTF. The whole variable domain, remainder taken from reference TRBV19 and TRBJ1-2, is DGGITQSPKYLFRKEGQNVTLSCEQNLNHDAMYWYRQDPGQGLRLIYYSQIVNDFQKGDIAEGYSVSREKKESFPLTVTSAQKNPTAFYLCASMGGRGGTRGLVYYGYTFGSGTRLTVV.

For this clone: The junction differs from germline at one of its ends, possibly a read error. The rearrangement joins TRBV5-1 to TRBJ2-2, with a tentative D call TRBD2 (6 bases). CDR1 and CDR2 (germline): SGHRS, YFSETQ. CDR3 length: 12 amino acids. The CDR3 region is CASMEGSRGAVF. CDR3 coding DNA: TGCGCCAGCATGGAGGGGTCGAGGGGAGCTGTTTTT. The whole variable domain, filled in from reference TRBV5-1 and TRBJ2-2, reads KAGVTQTPRYLIKTRGQQVTLSCSPISGHRSVSWYQQTPGQGLQFLFEYFSETQRNKGNFPGRFSGRQFSNSRSEMNVSTLELGDSALYLCASMEGSRGAVFGEGSRLTVL.

The CDR3 DNA follows: TGTGCCAGCAGTGAATTAGGTGGGCAGGGGTATTCACCCCTCCACTTT. As protein: CASSELGGQGYSPLHF. This chain connects TRBV6-1 to TRBJ1-6, with TRBD1 as a possible D gene (6 bases). Germline lookup yields CDR1 MNHNS and CDR2 SASEGT. This CDR3 region has 16 residues. Trimming cost V 2 bases and J 8 bases, with 16 bases left between them.

J is TRBJ2-3 and V is TRBV4-3; 8 nucleotides match TRBD1. This CDR3 spans 17 amino acids. Germline CDR1 is LGHNA and CDR2 is YSLEER. V dropped 1 base and J dropped 8; count of bases not matched to a gene: 14. CDR3: CASSQGSGRGRMGTQYF. The CDR3 coding sequence is TGCGCCAGCAGCCAAGGAAGCGGCAGGGGGCGGATGGGTACGCAGTATTTT.

The chain employs TRBV19 and TRBJ1-5; 10 nucleotides align to TRBD1. Trimming removed 3 bases from V and 1 base from J; junction bases left unmatched: 12. Germline lookup yields CDR1 LNHDA and CDR2 SQIVND (reference sequence). The CDR3 has 19 residues. CDR3 in amino acids: CASSMLRDRGEKSNQPQHF. The CDR3 region has the DNA TGTGCCAGTAGTATGCTTCGGGACAGGGGAGAAAAAAGCAATCAGCCCCAGCATTTT.

The gene calls are TRBV28 and TRBJ1-1; a possible D gene is TRBD1 (6 bases). This CDR3 comprises 13 residues. V was pared by 3 bases and J by 6 bases, with 11 bases between. Germline lookup yields CDR1 MDHEN and CDR2 SYDVKM. CDR3 bases: TGTGCCAGCAGTTTTATTTCAGGGGCTGAAGCTTTCTTT. Translated: CASSFISGAEAFF. The whole variable domain, filled in from reference TRBV28 and TRBJ1-1, reads DVKVTQSSRYLVKRTGEKVFLECVQDMDHENMFWYRQDPGLGLRLIYFSYDVKMKEKGDIPEGYSVSREKKERFSLILESASTNQTSMYLCASSFISGAEAFFGQGTRLTVV.

V and J are TRBV7-2 and TRBJ2-1, with 13 bases matching TRBD2. The CDR3 consists of 15 residues. CDR1 is SGHTA and CDR2 is FQGNSA in the germline V gene. The J segment lost 9 bases and the V segment lost 7 bases, leaving 9 bases of the junction unmatched. The CDR3 here is CASIVLAGGRFEQFF. The CDR3, as DNA: TGTGCCAGCATCGTACTAGCGGGGGGGCGGTTTGAGCAGTTCTTC.

CDR3 protein: CAWSTGAAYGYTF. In nucleotides, the CDR3 is TGTGCCTGGAGTACAGGGGCGGCCTATGGCTACACCTTC. The rearrangement uses TRBV30 and TRBJ1-2; 7 positions agree with TRBD1. The CDR3 sequence is 13 residues long. From germline, CDR1 is GTSNPN and CDR2 SVGIG (reference sequence). V shed 2 bases, J shed 4 bases, and the junction held 4 bases outside the gene matches.

CDR3 sequence: CSVGGGEVDNEQFF. As DNA, the CDR3 is TGCAGCGTTGGAGGAGGGGAGGTAGACAATGAGCAGTTCTTC. The rearrangement uses TRBV29-1 and TRBJ2-1, with D perhaps TRBD2 (6 bases). In germline, CDR1 is SQVTM, CDR2 ANQGSEA. This CDR3 comprises 14 residues. V was shortened by 4 bases and J by 5 bases, with 15 bases between the two germline ends.

The chain has TRBV5-8 and TRBJ2-3, with TRBD2 as a possible D gene (5 bases). CDR1 SGHTS and CDR2 YDEGEE come from the germline V gene. V lost 4 bases to trimming and J lost 6 bases, with 12 bases between them. The CDR3 covers 13 residues. The CDR3 DNA reads as TGTGCCAGCAGCGATCCGATAGCGGATACGCAGTATTTT. Protein sequence: CASSDPIADTQYF. Using reference TRBV5-8 and TRBJ2-3 for the parts outside the CDR3, the full variable domain is EAGVTQSPTHLIKTRGQQATLRCSPISGHTSVYWYQQALGLGLQFLLWYDEGEERNRGNFPPRFSGRQFPNYSSELNVNALELEDSALYLCASSDPIADTQYFGPGTRLTVL.

The chain links TRBV10-3 to TRBJ2-6; D unclear. The ends were cut back, 6 bases at V and 6 bases at J, with 12 bases in the middle. Looked up from germline, CDR1 is ENHRY and CDR2 is SYGVKD. This CDR3 has 14 amino acids. The DNA of the CDR3 is TGTGCCATCAGCGTTACAGTGGCGGCCAACGTCCTGACTTTC. This gives the protein CAISVTVAANVLTF.

This clone showed up just a few times. The chain joins TRBV6-6 to TRBJ1-2, with D perhaps TRBD1 (5 bases). V lost 0 bases and J lost 10, with 12 bases in between. This CDR3 contains 13 residues. In germline, CDR1 is MNHNY, CDR2 SVGAGI (reference sequence). The chain's CDR3 is CASSYSEGTDYTF. The CDR3 DNA sequence: TGTGCCAGCAGTTACTCGGAGGGGACGGACTACACCTTC.

Comments on this clone: The sample carries other DNA sequences with the same CDR3. This rearrangement joins TRBV4-1 to TRBJ2-1; D is perhaps TRBD2 (7 bases). CDR3 size: 16 residues. With 0 bases removed from V and 9 bases from J, the gap between germline ends came to 18 bases. Per germline, CDR1 MGHRA and CDR2 YSYEKL. The CDR3 here is CASSQDRGGGKGEQFF. As DNA, the CDR3 is TGCGCCAGCAGCCAAGATCGGGGCGGGGGCAAGGGTGAGCAGTTCTTC.

The chain couples TRBV9 to TRBJ1-1; weak D call: TRBD1 (6 bases). This CDR3 spans 13 amino acids. Trimming removed 4 bases from V and 7 bases from J, with 14 bases in between. CDR1 and CDR2 (germline): SGDLS, YYNGEE. CDR3 region: CASSTQQGSEAFF. The CDR3 region has the DNA TGTGCCAGCAGCACGCAACAGGGTAGTGAAGCTTTCTTT.

J is TRBJ1-2 and V is TRBV29-1; D not certain. This CDR3 spans 11 amino acids. Germline V gene data show CDR1 as SQVTM and CDR2 as ANQGSEA. Between the trimmed V and J ends, which lost 4 bases and 4 bases, there was a span of 7 bases. CDR3 sequence reads: CSVVALYGYTF. CDR3 nucleotides: TGCAGCGTTGTGGCTCTCTATGGCTACACCTTC.

The chain combines TRBV5-4 with TRBJ1-2, with D perhaps TRBD1 (6 bases). Trimming left V 5 bases short and J 3 bases short, with 20 bases between. This CDR3 contains 16 residues. Germline V gene lookup returns CDR1 SGHNT and CDR2 YYREEE (reference sequence). The CDR3 sequence: CASRRTEHVDYYGYTF. The CDR3 DNA reads as TGTGCCAGCAGAAGGACAGAGCACGTAGACTACTATGGCTACACCTTC.

This chain joins TRBV4-2 and TRBJ1-2; tentatively, D is TRBD1 (5 bases). V dropped 5 bases and J dropped 9 bases, with 22 bases sitting between them. The CDR3 length is 15 residues. The germline V gene has CDR1 LGHNA and CDR2 YNFKEQ. CDR3 in amino acids: CASSGGADPPWSYTF. The CDR3 bases are TGTGCCAGCAGCGGAGGGGCAGACCCTCCCTGGAGCTACACCTTC.

The chain links TRBV9 to TRBJ2-5, with 9 bases identical to TRBD2. V gave up 4 bases and J gave up 4 bases; unmatched junction bases: 11. Looked up from germline, CDR1 is SGDLS and CDR2 is YYNGEE. The CDR3 has 16 residues. CDR3 DNA: TGTGCCAGCAGCCCCCGGGAGCGGGGGGCCCTAGAGACCCAGTACTTC. Translation: CASSPRERGALETQYF. The whole variable domain, remainder taken from reference TRBV9 and TRBJ2-5, is DSGVTQTPKHLITATGQRVTLRCSPRSGDLSVYWYQQSLDQGLQFLIQYYNGEERAKGNILERFSAQQFPDLHSELNLSSLELGDSALYFCASSPRERGALETQYFGPGTRLLVL.

The rearrangement uses TRBV30 and TRBJ1-2; D not certain. From germline, CDR1 is GTSNPN and CDR2 SVGIG (reference sequence). This CDR3 spans 13 amino acids. Trimming removed 3 bases from V and 2 bases from J, with 10 bases in between. In DNA form, the CDR3 reads TGTGCCTGGAGCTTTACACCCAACTATGGCTACACCTTC. Encoded protein: CAWSFTPNYGYTF.

The rearrangement links TRBV5-6 to TRBJ2-1; 7 bases align to TRBD2. The CDR3 totals 14 residues. Trimming took 0 bases from V and 10 from J; bases not matched to a gene: 7. Per germline, CDR1 SGHDT and CDR2 YYEEEE. The DNA for the CDR3 is TGTGCCAGCAGCTTGGGACGGGGAGGGTTGGAGCAGTTCTTC. Translation gives CASSLGRGGLEQFF.